Sequencing of this TCR beta chain was carried out in a study of shared clonotypes between healthy human individuals. As for the study in general: Used for every donor were three CD4 naive, three CD4 memory, two CD8 naive and one CD8 memory plate.

The study separated CD4+ cells into CD45RA+ naive and CD45RA-negative memory subsets. As originally analysed: Sequence data from immunoSEQ were junction-only and lacked quality scores; consequently, filtering differed. Clones were read by immunoSEQ multiplex PCR, and TCRdb kept only the in-frame ones, dropping some. D and trimming were read from the DNA, whereas the V and J calls and clone size are those reported in that table. The sample has roughly 1,100,000 clones, 65% to 80% seen once. This clone was seen a single time. CDR3 length: 16 amino acids. Germline CDR1 and CDR2: MNHEY and SVGAGI. Trimming took 2 bases from V and 5 from J; bases not matched to a gene: 11.

The sample comprised memory CD4+ T cells sorted from blood. Subset denoted: CD45RA-negative fraction. This chain uses TRBV6-5 with TRBJ2-5; 7 nucleotides align to TRBD2. The TCR sequence derives from a man aged 18 to 30 in good health. The CDR3 bases are TGTGCCAGCAGTTACGACGGTAAGCGGGGTATGGAGACCCAGTACTTC. It is translated as CASSYDGKRGMETQYF.